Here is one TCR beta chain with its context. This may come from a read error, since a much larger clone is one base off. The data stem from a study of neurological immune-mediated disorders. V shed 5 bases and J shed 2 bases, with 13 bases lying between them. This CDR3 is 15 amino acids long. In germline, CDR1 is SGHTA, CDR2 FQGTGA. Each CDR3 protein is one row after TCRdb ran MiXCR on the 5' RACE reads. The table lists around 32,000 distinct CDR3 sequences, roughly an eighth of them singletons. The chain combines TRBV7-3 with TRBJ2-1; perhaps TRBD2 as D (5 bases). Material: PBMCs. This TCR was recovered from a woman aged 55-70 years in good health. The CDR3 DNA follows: TGTGCCAGCAGCCCGGGAACGGCTACCTACAATGAGCAGTTCTTC. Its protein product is CASSPGTATYNEQFF. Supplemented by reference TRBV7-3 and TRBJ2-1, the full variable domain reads GAGVSQTPSNKVTEKGKYVELRCDPISGHTALYWYRQSLGQGPEFLIYFQGTGAADDSGLPNDRFFAVRPEGSVSTLKIQRTERGDSAVYLCASSPGTATYNEQFFGPGTRLTVL.